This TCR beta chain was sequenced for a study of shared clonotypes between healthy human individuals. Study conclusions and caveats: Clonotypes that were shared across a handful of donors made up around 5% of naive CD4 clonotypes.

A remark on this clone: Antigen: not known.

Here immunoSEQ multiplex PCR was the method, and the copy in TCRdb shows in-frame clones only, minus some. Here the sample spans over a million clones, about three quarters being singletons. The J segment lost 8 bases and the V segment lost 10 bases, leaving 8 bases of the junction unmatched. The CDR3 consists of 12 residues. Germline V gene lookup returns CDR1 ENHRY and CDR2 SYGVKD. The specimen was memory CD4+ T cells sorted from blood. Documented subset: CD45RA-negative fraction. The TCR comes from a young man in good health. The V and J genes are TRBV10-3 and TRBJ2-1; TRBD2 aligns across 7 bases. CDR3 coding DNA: TGTGCCACACGGACTAGTCTGGATGAGCAGTTCTTC. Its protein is CATRTSLDEQFF.